The source of this TCR beta chain is a study of blood T cell repertoires in COVID-19. Study-wide context: From T cells, B-cell-depleted T cells, or PBMCs came the material, which was cDNA or gDNA.

Per the original methods: Amplified reference gene primers provided the basis for estimating nucleated cell counts. The repertoire was sequenced with immunoSEQ multiplex PCR; TCRdb's copy has only in-frame clones and lacks some. The V and J calls and clone size are taken from that table; D and trimming were inferred from the DNA. The sample holds roughly 240,000 clones, approximately 86% seen once. V lost 2 bases and J 4 bases, leaving 7 bases between the germline ends. Germline V gene sequence: CDR1 SGHDT, CDR2 YYEEEE. This CDR3 spans 13 amino acids. V usage is TRBV5-6 and J usage is TRBJ1-5, with D hard to call. Source material: peripheral blood. The sequence was obtained from a woman in her sixties who had recovered from COVID-19. The DNA for the CDR3 is TGTGCCAGCAGCTTTATGTCGAATCAGCCCCAGCATTTT. It codes for CASSFMSNQPQHF.